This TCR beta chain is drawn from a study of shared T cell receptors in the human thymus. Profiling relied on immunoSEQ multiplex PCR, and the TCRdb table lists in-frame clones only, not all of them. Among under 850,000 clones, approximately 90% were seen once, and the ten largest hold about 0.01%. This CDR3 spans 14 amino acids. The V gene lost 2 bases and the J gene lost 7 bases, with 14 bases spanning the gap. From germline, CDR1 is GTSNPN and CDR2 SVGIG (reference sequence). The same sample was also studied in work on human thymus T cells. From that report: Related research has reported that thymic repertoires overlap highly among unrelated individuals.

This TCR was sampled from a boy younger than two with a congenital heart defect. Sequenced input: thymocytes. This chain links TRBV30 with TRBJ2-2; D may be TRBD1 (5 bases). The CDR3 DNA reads TGTGCCTGGAGTCAGGGTAAACGCATCGGGGAGCTGTTTTTT. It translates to CAWSQGKRIGELFF.